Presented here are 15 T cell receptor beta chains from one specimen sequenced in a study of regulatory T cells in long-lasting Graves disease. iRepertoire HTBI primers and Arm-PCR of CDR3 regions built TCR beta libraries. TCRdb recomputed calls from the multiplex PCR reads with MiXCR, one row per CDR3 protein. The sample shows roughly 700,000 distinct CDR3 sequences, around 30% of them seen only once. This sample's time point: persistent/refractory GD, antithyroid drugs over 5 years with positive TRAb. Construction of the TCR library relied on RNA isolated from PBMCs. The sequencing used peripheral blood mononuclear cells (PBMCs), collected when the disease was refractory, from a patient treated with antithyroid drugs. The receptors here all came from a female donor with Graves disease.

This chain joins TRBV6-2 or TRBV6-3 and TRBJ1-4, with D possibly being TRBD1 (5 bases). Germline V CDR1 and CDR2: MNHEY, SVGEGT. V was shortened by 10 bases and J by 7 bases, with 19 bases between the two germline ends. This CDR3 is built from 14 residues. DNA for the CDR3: TGTGCCACCAACCCCGGGGACTCAGGTGAAAAACTGTTTTTT. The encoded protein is CATNPGDSGEKLFF.

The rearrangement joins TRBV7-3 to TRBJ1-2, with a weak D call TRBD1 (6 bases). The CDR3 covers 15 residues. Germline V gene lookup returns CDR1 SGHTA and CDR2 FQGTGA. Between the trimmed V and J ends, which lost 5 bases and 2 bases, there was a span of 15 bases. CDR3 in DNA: TGTGCCAGCAGCCTATCTCATGGACAGAACTATGGCTACACCTTC. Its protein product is CASSLSHGQNYGYTF.

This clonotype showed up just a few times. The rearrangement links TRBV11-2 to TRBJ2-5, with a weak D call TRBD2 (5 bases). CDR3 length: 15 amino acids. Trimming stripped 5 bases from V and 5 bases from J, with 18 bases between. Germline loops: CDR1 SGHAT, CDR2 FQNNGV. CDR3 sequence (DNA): TGTGCCAGCAGCGCGGGTTGGGGTTCATTGGAGACCCAGTACTTC. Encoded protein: CASSAGWGSLETQYF.

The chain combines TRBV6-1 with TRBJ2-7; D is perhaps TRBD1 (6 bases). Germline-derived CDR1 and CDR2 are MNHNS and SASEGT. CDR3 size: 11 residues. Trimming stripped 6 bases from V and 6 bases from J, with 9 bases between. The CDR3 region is CASRETGEQYF. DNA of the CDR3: TGTGCCAGCAGAGAGACAGGCGAGCAGTACTTC.

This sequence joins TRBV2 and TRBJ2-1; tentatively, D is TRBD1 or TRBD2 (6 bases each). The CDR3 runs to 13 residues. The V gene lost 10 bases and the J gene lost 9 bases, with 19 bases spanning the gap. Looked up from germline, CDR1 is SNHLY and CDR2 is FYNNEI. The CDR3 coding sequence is TGTGCCATCGATACGAGAGGGGGAGGTGAGCAGTTCTTC. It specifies CAIDTRGGGEQFF.

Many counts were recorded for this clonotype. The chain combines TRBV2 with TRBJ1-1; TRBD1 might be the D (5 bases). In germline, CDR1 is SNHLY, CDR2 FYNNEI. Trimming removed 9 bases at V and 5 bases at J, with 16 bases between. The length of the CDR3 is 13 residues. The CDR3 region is CASRIGAGTEAFF. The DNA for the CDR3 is TGTGCCAGTCGGATTGGGGCAGGTACTGAAGCTTTCTTT.

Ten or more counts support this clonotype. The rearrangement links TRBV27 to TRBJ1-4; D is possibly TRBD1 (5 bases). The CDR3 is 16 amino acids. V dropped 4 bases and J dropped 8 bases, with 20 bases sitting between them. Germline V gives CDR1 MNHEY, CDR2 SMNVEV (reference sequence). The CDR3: CASSSGAGPAGEKLFF. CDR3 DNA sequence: TGTGCCAGCAGTTCAGGAGCAGGGCCAGCGGGAGAAAAACTGTTTTTT.

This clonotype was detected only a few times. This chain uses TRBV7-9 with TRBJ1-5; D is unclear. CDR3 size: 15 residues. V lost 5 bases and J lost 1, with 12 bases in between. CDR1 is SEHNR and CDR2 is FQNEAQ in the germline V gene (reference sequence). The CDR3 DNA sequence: TGTGCCAGCAGCGCGACGGGAGCCAGCAATCAGCCCCAGCATTTT. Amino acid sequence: CASSATGASNQPQHF.

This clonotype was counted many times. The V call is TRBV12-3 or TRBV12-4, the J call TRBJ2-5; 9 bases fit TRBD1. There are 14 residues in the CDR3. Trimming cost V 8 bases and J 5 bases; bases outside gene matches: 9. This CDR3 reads CASRSTGGAETQYF. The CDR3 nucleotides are TGTGCCAGCCGGAGTACAGGGGGCGCCGAGACCCAGTACTTC.

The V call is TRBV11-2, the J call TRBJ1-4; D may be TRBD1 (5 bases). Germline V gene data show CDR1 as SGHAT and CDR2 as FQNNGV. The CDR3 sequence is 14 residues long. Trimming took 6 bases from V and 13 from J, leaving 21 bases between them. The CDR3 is CASSSTRDLQRLFF. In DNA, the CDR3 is TGTGCCAGCAGTTCAACCCGGGACTTGCAAAGACTGTTTTTT. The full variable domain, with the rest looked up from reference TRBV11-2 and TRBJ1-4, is EAGVAQSPRYKIIEKRQSVAFWCNPISGHATLYWYQQILGQGPKLLIQFQNNGVVDDSQLPKDRFSAERLKGVDSTLKIQPAKLEDSAVYLCASSSTRDLQRLFFGSGTQLSVL.

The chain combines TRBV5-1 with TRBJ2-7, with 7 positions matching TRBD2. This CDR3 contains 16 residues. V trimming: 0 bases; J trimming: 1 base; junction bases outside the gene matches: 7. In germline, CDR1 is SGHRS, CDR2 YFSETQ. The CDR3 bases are TGCGCCAGCAGCTTGGTAGCGGGTACAGGATCCTACGAGCAGTACTTC. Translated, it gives CASSLVAGTGSYEQYF.

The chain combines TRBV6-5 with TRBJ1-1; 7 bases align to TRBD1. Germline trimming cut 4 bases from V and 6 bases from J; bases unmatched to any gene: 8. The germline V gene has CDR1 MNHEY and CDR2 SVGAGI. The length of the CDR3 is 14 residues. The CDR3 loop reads CASSSTGFGAEAFF. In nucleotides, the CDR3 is TGTGCCAGCAGTTCGACAGGGTTTGGCGCTGAAGCTTTCTTT.

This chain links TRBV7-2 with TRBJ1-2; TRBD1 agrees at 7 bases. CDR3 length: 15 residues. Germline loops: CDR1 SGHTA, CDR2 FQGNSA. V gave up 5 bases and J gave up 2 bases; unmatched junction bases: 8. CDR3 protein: CASSPRGGANYGYTF. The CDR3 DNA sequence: TGTGCCAGCAGCCCTAGAGGGGGCGCGAACTATGGCTACACCTTC.

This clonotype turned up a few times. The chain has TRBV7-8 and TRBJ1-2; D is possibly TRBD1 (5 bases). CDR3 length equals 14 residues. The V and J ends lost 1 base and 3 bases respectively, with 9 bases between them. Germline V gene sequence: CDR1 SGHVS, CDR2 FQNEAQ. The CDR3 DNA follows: TGTGCCAGCAGCTTAGTTGGGGGGGACTATGGCTACACCTTC. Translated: CASSLVGGDYGYTF.

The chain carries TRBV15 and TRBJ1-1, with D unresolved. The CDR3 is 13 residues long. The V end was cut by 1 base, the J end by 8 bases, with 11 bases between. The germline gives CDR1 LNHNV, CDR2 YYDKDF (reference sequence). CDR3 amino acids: CATSRGAAWEAFF. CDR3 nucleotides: TGTGCCACCAGCAGAGGTGCAGCCTGGGAAGCTTTCTTT.